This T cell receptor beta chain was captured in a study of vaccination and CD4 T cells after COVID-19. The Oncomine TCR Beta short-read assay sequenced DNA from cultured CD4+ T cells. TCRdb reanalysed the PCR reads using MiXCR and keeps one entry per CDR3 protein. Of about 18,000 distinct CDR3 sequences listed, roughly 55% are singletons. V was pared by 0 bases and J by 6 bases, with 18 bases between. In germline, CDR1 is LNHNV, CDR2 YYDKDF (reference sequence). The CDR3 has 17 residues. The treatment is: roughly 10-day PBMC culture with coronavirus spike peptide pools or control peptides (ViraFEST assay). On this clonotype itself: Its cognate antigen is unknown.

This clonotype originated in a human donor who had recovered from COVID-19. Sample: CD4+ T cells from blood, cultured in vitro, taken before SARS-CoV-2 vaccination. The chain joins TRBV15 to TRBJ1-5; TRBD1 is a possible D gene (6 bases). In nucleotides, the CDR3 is TGTGCCACCAGCAGAGATAGTAAGAACAGGGCGCCTCAGCCCCAGCATTTT. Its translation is CATSRDSKNRAPQPQHF.